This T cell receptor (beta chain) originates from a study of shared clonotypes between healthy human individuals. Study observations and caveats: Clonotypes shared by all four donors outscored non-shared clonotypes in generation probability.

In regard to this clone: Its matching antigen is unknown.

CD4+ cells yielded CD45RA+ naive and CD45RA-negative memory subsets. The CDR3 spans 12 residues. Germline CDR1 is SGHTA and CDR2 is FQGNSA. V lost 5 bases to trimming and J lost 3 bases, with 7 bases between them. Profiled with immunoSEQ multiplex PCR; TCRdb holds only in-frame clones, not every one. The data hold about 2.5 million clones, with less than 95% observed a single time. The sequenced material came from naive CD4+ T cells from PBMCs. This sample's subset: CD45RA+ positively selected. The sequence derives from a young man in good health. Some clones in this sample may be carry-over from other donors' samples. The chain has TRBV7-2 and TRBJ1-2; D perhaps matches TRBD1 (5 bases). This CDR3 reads CASSQGDYGYTF. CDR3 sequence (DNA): TGTGCCAGCAGCCAGGGTGACTATGGCTACACCTTC.